A single sample is the source of the 2 T cell receptor beta chains below, sequenced in a study of post-analysis software for immune sequencing data. Study-wide findings and caveats: TRBV5-6, TRBV5-1 and TRBV20-1 were among roughly five TRBV segments more frequent in patients than controls.

Unique molecular identifiers were present in the TCR beta cDNA libraries. TCRdb re-called the PCR reads with MiXCR, one entry per CDR3 protein. The sample holds 750,000 to 950,000 distinct CDR3 sequences, 40% to 55% seen once. These receptors are not linked to any known antigen. The sequenced sample consisted of blood. The receptor source for this set is a girl aged 5-17 years with multiple sclerosis.

This clonotype was counted a few times. The gene calls are TRBV4-3 and TRBJ2-4; unclear D gene. Germline V CDR1 and CDR2: LGHNA, YSLEER. Trimming left V 0 bases short and J 4 bases short, with 4 bases between. The CDR3 spans 13 residues. For the CDR3, the DNA is TGCGCCAGCAGCCAAGATTCTAAAAACATTCAGTACTTC. Its translation: CASSQDSKNIQYF.

This chain connects TRBV7-9 to TRBJ1-1; D may be TRBD1 (5 bases). This CDR3 comprises 12 residues. V gave up 5 bases and J gave up 8 bases, with 12 bases separating them. Germline lookup yields CDR1 SEHNR and CDR2 FQNEAQ (reference sequence). The CDR3 sequence: CASSRGPDEAFF. The CDR3 DNA follows: TGTGCCAGCAGCAGGGGACCAGACGAAGCTTTCTTT.